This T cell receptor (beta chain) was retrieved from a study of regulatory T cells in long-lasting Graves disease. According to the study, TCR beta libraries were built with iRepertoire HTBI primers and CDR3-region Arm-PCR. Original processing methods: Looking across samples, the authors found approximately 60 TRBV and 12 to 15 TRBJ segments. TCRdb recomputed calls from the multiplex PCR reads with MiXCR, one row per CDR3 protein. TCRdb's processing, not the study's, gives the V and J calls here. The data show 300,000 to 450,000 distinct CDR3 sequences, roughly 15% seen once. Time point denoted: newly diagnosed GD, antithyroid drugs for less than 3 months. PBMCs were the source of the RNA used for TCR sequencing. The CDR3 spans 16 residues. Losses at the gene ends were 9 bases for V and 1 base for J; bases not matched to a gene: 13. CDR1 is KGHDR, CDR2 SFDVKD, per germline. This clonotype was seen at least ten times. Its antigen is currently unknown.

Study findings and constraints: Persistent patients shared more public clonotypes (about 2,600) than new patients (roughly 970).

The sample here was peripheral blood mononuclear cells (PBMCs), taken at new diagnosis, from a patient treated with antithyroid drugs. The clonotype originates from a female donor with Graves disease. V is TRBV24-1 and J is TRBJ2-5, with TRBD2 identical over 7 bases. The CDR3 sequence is CATGGGKDGAQETQYF. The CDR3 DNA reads TGTGCCACCGGGGGGGGTAAAGACGGAGCCCAAGAGACCCAGTACTTC.